This T cell receptor (beta chain) was captured by sequencing in a study of technical replicates of blood from a handful of donors. The CDR3 runs 15 residues. In germline, CDR1 is SGHAT, CDR2 FQNNGV. Losses at the gene ends were 3 bases for V and 1 base for J; bases not matched to a gene: 1. Only in-frame clones appear in the TCRdb table, and some are missing; sequencing was by immunoSEQ multiplex PCR. The sample contains over 65,000 clones, almost 98% of which appear only once. This clone was recorded once. The sample comprised T cells isolated from PBMCs. The sequence derives from a human donor in good health. The chain links TRBV11-2 to TRBJ2-3, with 10 positions matching TRBD2. CDR3 sequence reads: CASSFLAGGTDTQYF. For the CDR3, the DNA is TGTGCCAGCAGCTTCCTAGCGGGGGGCACAGATACGCAGTATTTT.